This TCR beta chain originates from a study of neurological immune-mediated disorders. Study as a whole: Of the multiple sclerosis patients, roughly 35 in total, some 30 were relapsing-remitting and 3 were secondary progressive. Study-level points and caveats: Private repertoires in all groups were suggested, as expanded clones shared no CDR3 amino acid sequences across subjects.

This CDR3 has 12 residues. Germline V gene lookup returns CDR1 MNHNY and CDR2 SVGAGI (reference sequence). The V gene end was trimmed by 4 bases and the J gene end by 13 bases; junction bases not matched to a gene: 5. cDNA synthesis was performed by 5'RACE with 10-nucleotide random UMIs. One entry per CDR3 protein, called by TCRdb with MiXCR from the 5' RACE reads. The table has tens of thousands of distinct CDR3 sequences, 3.5% to 4% seen once. Sorted libraries came from roughly 1 million CD4+ or CD8+ T cells. This clonotype occurred many times. The antigen is unknown. Sample: CD4+ T cells from blood. The receptor comes from a woman aged 35 to 49 with multiple sclerosis. The J gene is TRBJ1-1, the V gene TRBV6-6; 11 bases fit TRBD1. CDR3 amino acids: CASSSGQGEVFF. The CDR3 DNA sequence: TGTGCCAGCAGTTCGGGACAGGGGGAGGTTTTCTTT.